This T cell receptor beta chain originates from a study of T cells expressing NK-cell markers. Study details: Seven HCMV-seropositive donors and one seronegative donor made up the eight sequenced donors. Overall study findings and caveats: Among CD8+ T cells from five or six donors, dominant NKG2C+ clonotypes accounted for about 1.0-8%.

The CDR3 contains 17 residues. CDR1 SGHRS and CDR2 YFSETQ come from the germline V gene. A note on this clonotype: Its cognate antigen is unknown.

The TCR beta cDNA came from 5'RACE template switching with UMIs. After re-calling the 5' RACE reads, TCRdb lists one entry per CDR3 protein, DNA absent. The repertoire table contains approximately 550,000 distinct CDR3 sequences. The V and J genes are TRBV5-1 and TRBJ1-3; TCRdb returns TRBD1, unconfirmable since there is no DNA. The TCR was taken from a man between 18 and 35 years old in good health. Material: blood T cells: a sorted CD56 or NKG2C T cell subset, CD4+ or CD8+ T cells, or bulk PBMC T cells (not recorded which). The CDR3 spells CASSYLPGTASGNTIYF.